This T cell receptor (beta chain) was recovered during a study of blood T cell repertoires in COVID-19 (dated by TCRdb to about 2020). Study-level background: Samples covering the acute and convalescent phases of COVID-19 were provided by collaborators in the United States, Italy and Spain. The prospective study material was composed of cDNA or gDNA derived from T cells, B-cell-depleted T cells, or PBMCs. Deeply sampled blood TCRbeta repertoires from subjects exposed to, actively infected with, or recovered from COVID-19 were included in the dataset. The repertoires were made available in a free public database intended to serve as a resource for research on the immune response to SARS-CoV-2. The samples were drawn from two sources: the first 160 participants of the ongoing ImmuneRACE study, and 1,200 or so subjects contributed by 6 global collaborators. Sample metadata almost always included a de-identified subject ID, COVID-19 status, age in years and sex. HLA class I and class II types, where available, came from metadata supplied by the sample provider rather than from assay-based typing. The full study reports these points: Clinical and demographic metadata were provided uncurated, with the amount varying by source and participant.

This clone was seen once. Its antigen remains undetermined. Nothing much larger sits one base from this clone, and base qualities are not available. Participants in the prospective study were enrolled through a virtual design, were aged roughly 18 to 90 years, and lived in 20 to 30 United States geographic areas. To assign participants to cohorts, the prospective study relied on clinical history that participants themselves reported in a screening survey and a study questionnaire. Exposed participants were defined as having been in contact with someone with a PCR-confirmed or clinician-diagnosed COVID-19 case within 2 weeks of study entry. Mobile phlebotomists in the prospective study collected whole blood, serum and a nasopharyngeal or oropharyngeal swab from every participant. Over an approximately 2-month period, participants in the prospective study had the option of providing additional blood draws and questionnaires. Blood samples from the prospective study were shipped frozen or at room temperature prior to DNA extraction.

TCRbeta CDR3 regions were amplified from genomic DNA by means of the immunoSEQ Assay, a bias-controlled multiplex PCR. As for how the authors treated the data: The number of nucleated cells in each sample was estimated by amplification of reference gene primers within the assay. To quantify the absolute abundance of each unique TCRbeta CDR3 rearrangement, sequence reads were collapsed and filtered. Productive Simpson clonality was computed per sample as the square root of Simpson's diversity index over productive rearrangements. This is the immuneACCESS table as TCRdb keeps it, with only in-frame sequences that have V and J called. A part of the clones is gone; compared with another copy, unresolved V genes explain less than half, and the rest is unexplained. The DNA gave D and trimming, while V, J and clone size come from that table. This sample has roughly 150,000 clones in its table, and roughly 87% of those were observed once. The ten biggest clones cover 4% of the sample.

CDR1 and CDR2 were assigned from the germline V gene (reference sequence) as SEHNR and FQNEAQ. Trimming costs V 4 bases and J 8 bases, and their ends lie 11 bases apart. Measured from the cysteine to the phenylalanine, the CDR3 is 12 residues long. Just CDR3 DNA is preserved here, 36 bases in frame from base 1. Sequencing was performed on PBMCs or T cells enriched from blood (not recorded which). The TCR comes from a woman aged 40 to 50 who had been exposed to COVID-19. Here the chain combines TRBV7-9 and TRBJ1-1; the D gene is perhaps TRBD1, on 6 matching bases. The DNA sequence follows: TGTGCCAGCAGCTCTGGACAGTCGGAAGCTTTCTTT. Its product reads: CASSSGQSEAFF.